One sample yielded the 22 T cell receptor beta chains listed below, sequenced in a study of T cell responses to AZD1222 COVID-19 vaccine. Here immunoSEQ multiplex PCR was the method, and the copy in TCRdb shows in-frame clones only, minus some. The sample records about 120,000 clones, roughly 91% being singletons. The input for sequencing was peripheral blood, taken 28 days after the second AZD1222 dose. Receptors originate from an adult who received the AZD1222 COVID-19 vaccine.

The chain has TRBV10-3 and TRBJ2-3, with 8 nucleotides matching TRBD2. The CDR3 has 16 residues. Trimming removed 2 bases from V and 6 bases from J; junction bases left unmatched: 10. CDR1 and CDR2 (germline): ENHRY, SYGVKD. The CDR3 DNA sequence: TGTGCCATCAGTGAGGGCGGGGCTAGCGGGCTGGATACGCAGTATTTT. It yields the protein CAISEGGASGLDTQYF.

The J gene is TRBJ1-2, the V gene TRBV5-1; D is unresolved. CDR1 is SGHRS and CDR2 is YFSETQ in the germline V gene. V was trimmed by 0 bases and J by 8 bases, leaving 17 bases between them. The CDR3 contains 15 residues. This CDR3 is CASSLALRDGGGYTF. The CDR3 DNA reads as TGCGCCAGCAGCTTGGCCTTGAGGGATGGTGGGGGCTACACCTTC. Combining the CDR3 with reference TRBV5-1 and TRBJ1-2 gives the whole variable domain KAGVTQTPRYLIKTRGQQVTLSCSPISGHRSVSWYQQTPGQGLQFLFEYFSETQRNKGNFPGRFSGRQFSNSRSEMNVSTLELGDSALYLCASSLALRDGGGYTFGSGTRLTVV.

The chain carries TRBV2 and TRBJ2-5; 9 bases agree with TRBD2. Germline trimming cut 2 bases from V and 5 bases from J; bases unmatched to any gene: 12. This CDR3 comprises 17 residues. Germline V gene sequence: CDR1 SNHLY, CDR2 FYNNEI. In DNA form, the CDR3 reads TGTGCCAGCAGTGAAAGGTTGCGGGAGGGCCGGAGGGAGACCCAGTACTTC. Translated: CASSERLREGRRETQYF.

This chain joins TRBV9 and TRBJ1-6, with no clear D. This CDR3 is built from 15 residues. V was clipped by 2 bases and J by 7 bases, with 13 bases between them. Per germline, CDR1 SGDLS and CDR2 YYNGEE. The CDR3 nucleotides read TGTGCCAGCAGCGTCGGTGGGGTCAGCAATTCACCCCTCCACTTT. Its protein product is CASSVGGVSNSPLHF. The variable domain in full, with the rest retrieved from reference TRBV9 and TRBJ1-6, is DSGVTQTPKHLITATGQRVTLRCSPRSGDLSVYWYQQSLDQGLQFLIQYYNGEERAKGNILERFSAQQFPDLHSELNLSSLELGDSALYFCASSVGGVSNSPLHFGNGTRLTVT.

The rearrangement joins TRBV5-4 to TRBJ2-7, with D tentatively TRBD1 or TRBD2 (5 bases each). This CDR3 comprises 13 residues. V was clipped by 4 bases and J by 2 bases, with 10 bases between them. Germline lookup yields CDR1 SGHNT and CDR2 YYREEE (reference sequence). The CDR3 nucleotides are TGTGCCAGCAGCCGGGACGGAGCCTACGAGCAGTACTTC. It encodes CASSRDGAYEQYF.

The J gene is TRBJ1-1, the V gene TRBV9; 7 bases are shared with TRBD1. With V trimmed by 0 bases and J by 5 bases, 7 bases remained unmatched. Per the germline V gene, CDR1 is SGDLS and CDR2 is YYNGEE. The CDR3 contains 15 residues. The chain's CDR3 is CASSVGDSWGTEAFF. CDR3 nucleotides: TGTGCCAGCAGCGTAGGGGACAGCTGGGGGACTGAAGCTTTCTTT.

This chain uses TRBV14 with TRBJ2-5; D uncertain. Germline CDR1 is SGHDN and CDR2 is FVKESK. This CDR3 is built from 12 residues. Trimming shortened V by 3 bases and J by 2 bases, and 4 bases separated the two germline ends. The CDR3: CASSQRQETQYF. The CDR3 DNA follows: TGTGCCAGCAGCCAGCGTCAAGAGACCCAGTACTTC.

This sequence joins TRBV19 and TRBJ2-1; possibly TRBD1 for D (6 bases). Germline V gives CDR1 LNHDA, CDR2 SQIVND (reference sequence). The V and J ends lost 3 bases and 4 bases respectively, with 13 bases between them. This CDR3 spans 15 amino acids. CDR3 bases: TGTGCCAGTAGTATTAATGGCAGGGGATACAATGAGCAGTTCTTC. The encoded protein is CASSINGRGYNEQFF.

This chain links TRBV27 with TRBJ2-5; 9 nucleotides agree with TRBD1. The germline V gene encodes CDR1 MNHEY and CDR2 SMNVEV (reference sequence). This CDR3 is built from 15 residues. J gave up 3 bases and V 6 bases, and 8 bases lay outside the gene matches. The CDR3 nucleotides read TGTGCCAGCAGCCGGGACAGGGCAGGGGAAGAGACCCAGTACTTC. It encodes CASSRDRAGEETQYF.

The chain carries TRBV5-1 and TRBJ2-3; TRBD2 matches 10 bases. Trimming took 5 bases from V and 2 from J; bases not matched to a gene: 5. This CDR3 is built from 15 residues. Germline values: CDR1 SGHRS, CDR2 YFSETQ. The CDR3 loop is CASRYSGGNTDTQYF. The CDR3 DNA reads as TGCGCCAGCAGATATAGCGGGGGGAACACAGATACGCAGTATTTT. Drawing the rest from reference TRBV5-1 and TRBJ2-3, the complete variable domain is KAGVTQTPRYLIKTRGQQVTLSCSPISGHRSVSWYQQTPGQGLQFLFEYFSETQRNKGNFPGRFSGRQFSNSRSEMNVSTLELGDSALYLCASRYSGGNTDTQYFGPGTRLTVL.

V is TRBV5-1 and J is TRBJ1-1; TRBD1 matches 7 bases. CDR1 is SGHRS, CDR2 YFSETQ, per germline. The CDR3 is 14 residues long. V dropped 2 bases and J dropped 0; count of bases not matched to a gene: 1. DNA of the CDR3: TGCGCCAGCAGCTTCGGGACAGTGAACACTGAAGCTTTCTTT. This gives the protein CASSFGTVNTEAFF. The whole variable domain, remainder taken from reference TRBV5-1 and TRBJ1-1, is KAGVTQTPRYLIKTRGQQVTLSCSPISGHRSVSWYQQTPGQGLQFLFEYFSETQRNKGNFPGRFSGRQFSNSRSEMNVSTLELGDSALYLCASSFGTVNTEAFFGQGTRLTVV.

The V gene is TRBV18, the J gene TRBJ2-5, with TRBD2 matching over 8 bases. Germline V gene sequence: CDR1 KGHSH, CDR2 LQKENI. J gave up 2 bases and V 3 bases, and 5 bases lay outside the gene matches. This CDR3 comprises 15 residues. The CDR3 DNA reads TGTGCCAGCTCACCCCTAGCGGGCACGCAAGAGACCCAGTACTTC. It codes for CASSPLAGTQETQYF.

The chain combines TRBV6-1 with TRBJ1-2; a possible D gene is TRBD1 (5 bases). The CDR3 has 14 residues. Germline V lookup: CDR1 MNHNS, CDR2 SASEGT. Trimming stripped 2 bases from V and 12 bases from J, with 19 bases between. CDR3 sequence reads: CASSETRAGDRNTF. As DNA, the CDR3 is TGTGCCAGCAGTGAAACCCGCGCGGGGGACCGAAACACCTTC.

The chain's CDR3 is CASSYTSRGAIEQYF. CDR3 coding DNA: TGTGCCAGCAGCTATACTTCCCGGGGGGCTATCGAGCAGTACTTC. The chain combines TRBV7-2 with TRBJ2-7; TRBD2 might be the D (7 bases). Germline V gene data show CDR1 as SGHTA and CDR2 as FQGNSA. The ends were cut back, 4 bases at V and 6 bases at J, with 19 bases in the middle. The CDR3 runs to 15 residues.

The chain combines TRBV4-3 with TRBJ1-4, with D possibly TRBD1 on 5 matching bases. The CDR3 runs to 15 residues. In germline, CDR1 is LGHNA, CDR2 YSLEER. V was trimmed by 0 bases and J by 6 bases, leaving 11 bases between them. CDR3 protein: CASSQDRVGDEKLFF. CDR3 DNA: TGCGCCAGCAGCCAAGACAGGGTCGGAGATGAAAAACTGTTTTTT.

The chain uses TRBV9 and TRBJ1-1; a weak D match, TRBD1 (5 bases). The V gene's germline CDR1 is SGDLS and CDR2 YYNGEE. The CDR3 has 15 amino acids. Trimming removed 5 bases at V and 5 bases at J, with 19 bases between. CDR3 sequence reads: CASSGAEGGKTEAFF. The DNA of the CDR3 is TGTGCCAGCAGTGGGGCGGAGGGAGGTAAGACTGAAGCTTTCTTT.

V and J are TRBV15 and TRBJ2-1; 9 bases match TRBD1. This CDR3 has 16 residues. Trimming took 1 base from V and 3 from J; bases not matched to a gene: 4. Germline assignment: CDR1 LNHNV and CDR2 YYDKDF (reference sequence). CDR3 bases: TGTGCCACCAGCAGAGGCCGACAGGGGGACTACAATGAGCAGTTCTTC. Protein sequence: CATSRGRQGDYNEQFF.

The rearrangement uses TRBV5-1 and TRBJ1-2; D is unclear. This CDR3 is built from 14 residues. Per germline, CDR1 SGHRS and CDR2 YFSETQ. Trimming stripped 0 bases from V and 5 bases from J, with 11 bases between. The CDR3 nucleotides are TGCGCCAGCAGCTTGGCCGTAGCGGCTTATGGCTACACCTTC. This translates into CASSLAVAAYGYTF. Based on the CDR3 plus reference TRBV5-1 and TRBJ1-2, the full variable domain is KAGVTQTPRYLIKTRGQQVTLSCSPISGHRSVSWYQQTPGQGLQFLFEYFSETQRNKGNFPGRFSGRQFSNSRSEMNVSTLELGDSALYLCASSLAVAAYGYTFGSGTRLTVV.

The chain combines TRBV29-1 with TRBJ2-5, with D possibly matching TRBD1 (7 bases). V shed 3 bases and J shed 5 bases, with 13 bases lying between them. This CDR3 has 13 residues. Germline V gene data show CDR1 as SQVTM and CDR2 as ANQGSEA. This chain's CDR3 is CSVESGGGETQYF. CDR3 nucleotide sequence: TGCAGCGTTGAGTCAGGGGGAGGCGAGACCCAGTACTTC.

The chain has TRBV7-2 and TRBJ2-1, with TRBD2 matching over 8 bases. Germline-derived CDR1 and CDR2 are SGHTA and FQGNSA. V was pared by 0 bases and J by 9 bases, with 4 bases of the junction left unmatched. The CDR3 consists of 14 residues. CDR3 coding DNA: TGTGCCAGCAGCTTAGCCAGCGGGAGATTTGAGCAGTTCTTC. This sequence encodes CASSLASGRFEQFF.

This clone appeared once. The V call is TRBV12-5, the J call TRBJ1-5; possible D gene TRBD1, 5 bases. Germline loops: CDR1 LGHNT, CDR2 FRNRAP. The CDR3 consists of 15 residues. V was shortened by 5 bases and J by 3 bases, with 14 bases between the two germline ends. CDR3 sequence: CASGSSRGYNQPQHF. DNA of the CDR3: TGTGCTAGTGGTAGCTCCCGGGGCTACAATCAGCCCCAGCATTTT.

This CDR3 reads CASGRGQSLLGQPQHF. The CDR3 DNA is TGTGCTAGTGGTCGCGGACAGTCCCTTCTGGGACAGCCCCAGCATTTT. The chain links TRBV12-5 to TRBJ1-5, with D possibly being TRBD1 (6 bases). CDR1 is LGHNT, CDR2 FRNRAP, per germline. This CDR3 is built from 16 residues. Trimming left V 5 bases short and J 7 bases short, with 21 bases between.